This T cell receptor beta chain comes out of a study of cytomegalovirus exposure and HLA in healthy donors. Study-level information: Falling in the Caucasian-associated ancestry cluster were roughly 86% of approximately 410 genotyped donors. The study's findings and limits: What was likely a sequencing artifact was a cluster of highly shared sequence variants. In a later analysis, TCR beta V- and J-gene trimming showed a link to a missense DCLRE1C variant. Three CMV-associated chains proved CMV antigen-specific in vitro.

In the PCR, 60 Vbeta and 13 Jbeta primers were used. Generated by immunoSEQ multiplex PCR, the TCRdb table keeps only in-frame clones and is missing some. The table lists around 150,000 clones, 70% to 80% of them singletons. The sample holds a few counts of this clone. Its antigen is as yet unknown. The specimen sequenced was PBMCs. The TCR was taken from a human donor in good health.

The CDR3 coding sequence is TGCGCCAGCAGCTTGGCAGGGGGCGTCGCCTACAATGAGCAGTTCTTC. Translated, it gives CASSLAGGVAYNEQFF. This rearrangement joins TRBV5-1 to TRBJ2-1; 8 bases agree with TRBD1. Germline V gene data show CDR1 as SGHRS and CDR2 as YFSETQ. The CDR3 loop spans 16 amino acids. V was pared by 0 bases and J by 2 bases, with 4 bases of the junction left unmatched.